This T cell receptor beta chain was sequenced during a study of T cells expressing NK-cell markers. In the study overall: Investigators obtained TCR beta repertoires from sorted CD3+CD56+NKG2C+, CD3+CD56+NKG2C- and CD3+CD56-NKG2C+ T cells. Seven sequenced donors out of eight were HCMV-seropositive, one seronegative.

For this clonotype: What it recognizes is unknown.

Findings and limits, study-wide: In a few donors, these clonotypes also led the CD3+CD56-NKG2C+ fraction. Whether expanded NKG2C+ T cell clones were HCMV-specific remained unclear.

The CDR3 extends over 15 amino acids. From its re-call of the 5' RACE reads, TCRdb lists each CDR3 protein once, without DNA. Seen in this sample are 350,000 to 400,000 distinct CDR3 sequences; the ten most common clones hold roughly a tenth. The receptor comes from a woman between 45 and 60 years old in good health. The sequenced sample was blood T cells: a sorted CD56 or NKG2C T cell subset, CD4+ or CD8+ T cells, or bulk PBMC T cells (not recorded which). The chain couples TRBV12-3 or TRBV12-4 to TRBJ2-7; TCRdb indicates TRBD2, and absent DNA this call remains unverified. CDR3 sequence: CASSPSASGSGEQYF.